The 20 T cell receptor beta chains presented below share a single source sample, sequenced in a study of blood T cell repertoires in COVID-19. This table comes from immunoSEQ multiplex PCR, and its TCRdb copy is limited to in-frame clones, with some not included. The sample lists roughly 170,000 clones, about 75% seen once, with roughly 28% in the top ten. Sequencing used peripheral blood. The receptors here all came from an older woman with acute or convalescent COVID-19.

This chain joins TRBV7-8 and TRBJ1-1, with no clear D. This CDR3 is built from 13 residues. Per the germline V gene, CDR1 is SGHVS and CDR2 is FQNEAQ. The V end was cut by 5 bases, the J end by 3 bases, with 10 bases between. The CDR3 bases are TGTGCCAGCAGCACTTCCCGGGACACTGAAGCTTTCTTT. This gives the protein CASSTSRDTEAFF.

The chain joins TRBV19 to TRBJ1-2, with D possibly TRBD1 on 6 matching bases. This CDR3 is built from 13 residues. The germline V gene has CDR1 LNHDA and CDR2 SQIVND (reference sequence). Trimming stripped 3 bases from V and 4 bases from J, with 9 bases between. CDR3 protein: CASSIGTPYGYTF. The CDR3 nucleotides read TGTGCCAGTAGTATTGGGACACCCTATGGCTACACCTTC.

In this sample, this clone turned up a few times. This chain uses TRBV7-2 with TRBJ2-2; 9 bases line up with TRBD1. CDR1 SGHTA and CDR2 FQGNSA come from the germline V gene. The CDR3 is made up of 16 amino acids. The junction had 8 bases not matched to a gene; V was cut back by 4 bases and J by 5 bases. The CDR3 sequence: CASSSKGQGGTGELFF. The CDR3 DNA reads TGTGCCAGCAGCTCAAAGGGACAGGGCGGAACCGGGGAGCTGTTTTTT.

The CDR3 region is CASRPGGKFTEAFF. In DNA form, the CDR3 reads TGTGCCAGTAGACCAGGGGGAAAGTTCACTGAAGCTTTCTTT. The chain combines TRBV19 with TRBJ1-1, with TRBD1 identical over 7 bases. Germline CDR1 and CDR2: LNHDA and SQIVND (reference sequence). After removal of 6 bases from V and 4 bases from J, the junction contained 8 bases not matched to a gene. This CDR3 spans 14 amino acids.

CDR3 DNA sequence: TGTGCCAGCAGTGGCCTTAAACTTAGTGAAGCTTTCTTT. This codes for CASSGLKLSEAFF. This rearrangement joins TRBV2 to TRBJ1-1; D gene ambiguous. V lost 4 bases and J 7 bases, leaving 13 bases between the germline ends. This CDR3 region has 13 residues. Germline V gene sequence: CDR1 SNHLY, CDR2 FYNNEI.

J is TRBJ2-2 and V is TRBV7-3; D unresolved. Deletions cut 0 bases from V and 0 bases from J, with 5 bases between. CDR1 and CDR2 (germline): SGHTA, FQGTGA. This CDR3 spans 15 amino acids. The DNA of the CDR3 is TGTGCCAGCAGCTTAACCAGAACGAACACCGGGGAGCTGTTTTTT. Its translation is CASSLTRTNTGELFF.

The chain recombines TRBV27 with TRBJ2-3; the D gene is possibly TRBD2 (6 bases). Trimming pared 2 bases from V and 0 bases from J, leaving 9 bases between. CDR3 length equals 15 residues. In germline, CDR1 is MNHEY, CDR2 SMNVEV (reference sequence). The CDR3 reads CASSLGLPSTDTQYF. The CDR3 coding sequence is TGTGCCAGCAGTTTAGGACTACCCAGCACAGATACGCAGTATTTT.

The chain carries TRBV5-1 and TRBJ2-7; maybe TRBD1 (6 bases). The V end was cut by 2 bases, the J end by 0 bases, with 15 bases between. The CDR3 is 16 amino acids. Germline CDR1 is SGHRS and CDR2 is YFSETQ. CDR3 loop: CASSLQGPKDSYEQYF. The CDR3 region has the DNA TGCGCCAGCAGCTTACAGGGACCAAAAGACTCCTACGAGCAGTACTTC. Together with reference TRBV5-1 and TRBJ2-7, the CDR3 gives the full variable domain: KAGVTQTPRYLIKTRGQQVTLSCSPISGHRSVSWYQQTPGQGLQFLFEYFSETQRNKGNFPGRFSGRQFSNSRSEMNVSTLELGDSALYLCASSLQGPKDSYEQYFGPGTRLTVT.

V gene TRBV27 combines with J gene TRBJ2-7, with 11 nucleotides matching TRBD2. The germline gives CDR1 MNHEY, CDR2 SMNVEV (reference sequence). Trimming took 5 bases from V and 5 from J; bases not matched to a gene: 8. This CDR3 spans 15 amino acids. For the CDR3, the DNA is TGTGCCAGCAGTCCCACTAGCGGGAGTCAGGACGAGCAGTACTTC. Translation: CASSPTSGSQDEQYF.

This chain uses TRBV2 with TRBJ2-3; 9 positions agree with TRBD2. The CDR3 is 17 residues long. Germline values: CDR1 SNHLY, CDR2 FYNNEI. After removal of 6 bases from V and 6 bases from J, the junction contained 16 bases not matched to a gene. The CDR3 DNA reads TGTGCCAGCAGGAAACGCGTCTTAGCGGGAGTGGGGGATACGCAGTATTTT. Its translation is CASRKRVLAGVGDTQYF.

The rearrangement links TRBV27 to TRBJ1-6, with unresolved D. The CDR3 consists of 16 residues. The germline V gene encodes CDR1 MNHEY and CDR2 SMNVEV (reference sequence). Trimming took 5 bases from V and 0 from J, leaving 11 bases between them. CDR3 sequence reads: CASSPRTFSYNSPLHF. In nucleotides, the CDR3 is TGTGCCAGCAGTCCAAGGACTTTCTCCTATAATTCACCCCTCCACTTT.

This clone was seen just once. The rearrangement uses TRBV2 and TRBJ2-5, with TRBD2 matching 7 bases. The CDR3 is made up of 12 amino acids. From germline, CDR1 is SNHLY and CDR2 FYNNEI. Trimming cost V 8 bases and J 3 bases; bases outside gene matches: 3. Written as DNA, the CDR3 is TGTGCCAGCCTTGGGGGGGAAGAGACCCAGTACTTC. Its translation is CASLGGEETQYF.

This chain connects TRBV29-1 to TRBJ2-3; weak D call: TRBD2 (7 bases). Per germline, CDR1 SQVTM and CDR2 ANQGSEA. Trimming shortened V by 7 bases and J by 5 bases, and 16 bases separated the two germline ends. This CDR3 is 13 amino acids long. The CDR3 DNA follows: TGCAGCGGGGGGGGCCTAGACAGAGATACGCAGTATTTT. Translation: CSGGGLDRDTQYF.

V is TRBV19 and J is TRBJ2-1; D might be TRBD2 (5 bases). Germline-derived CDR1 and CDR2 are LNHDA and SQIVND (reference sequence). V gave up 5 bases and J gave up 0 bases, with 17 bases separating them. CDR3 length equals 17 residues. Written as DNA, the CDR3 is TGTGCCAGTAGTCCGGGATTTGCGGGTAGCTCCTACAATGAGCAGTTCTTC. It is translated as CASSPGFAGSSYNEQFF.

The chain uses TRBV5-6 and TRBJ2-1; 7 bases fit TRBD2. The trim removed 1 base at V and 2 bases at J, leaving 9 bases unmatched. This CDR3 region has 17 residues. CDR1 and CDR2 (germline): SGHDT, YYEEEE. The CDR3 protein is CASSLPRLADAYNEQFF. The CDR3, as DNA: TGTGCCAGCAGCTTGCCCCGACTAGCCGACGCCTACAATGAGCAGTTCTTC.

J is TRBJ2-2 and V is TRBV10-1; 7 nucleotides align to TRBD2. The CDR3 has 17 amino acids. Germline V gene lookup returns CDR1 WNHNN and CDR2 SYGVQD (reference sequence). J was trimmed by 4 bases and V by 4 bases; bases with no gene match: 12. CDR3 DNA: TGCGCCAGCAGTGGCGACCTAGCGGTTGGTGGCACCGGGGAGCTGTTTTTT. Translating it yields CASSGDLAVGGTGELFF.

The chain is built from TRBV12-3 or TRBV12-4 and TRBJ2-5; the D gene is possibly TRBD2 (6 bases). V lost 6 bases and J lost 3, with 11 bases in between. The CDR3 runs 13 residues. In nucleotides, the CDR3 is TGTGCCAGCAGCCGCGGGGCTGAAGAGACCCAGTACTTC. It specifies CASSRGAEETQYF.

The CDR3 loop is CASSKERPGGYEQYF. The CDR3 region has the DNA TGTGCCAGCAGCAAGGAACGGCCCGGGGGCTACGAGCAGTACTTC. The rearrangement uses TRBV21-1 and TRBJ2-7; TRBD2 is the table's D call and was not checked against the DNA. TRBV21-1 is labeled a pseudogene. This CDR3 comprises 15 residues.

This chain uses TRBV18 with TRBJ2-1; TRBD2 aligns across 8 bases. Germline trimming cut 3 bases from V and 0 bases from J; bases unmatched to any gene: 13. The CDR3 runs 19 residues. CDR1 and CDR2 (germline): KGHSH, LQKENI. The CDR3 loop is CASSPFELLAEHSYNEQFF. The CDR3 nucleotides are TGTGCCAGCTCACCCTTCGAGTTACTAGCGGAACACTCCTACAATGAGCAGTTCTTC.

This clone was observed a handful of times. V gene TRBV29-1 combines with J gene TRBJ1-1, with no clear D. This CDR3 is 13 amino acids long. CDR1 is SQVTM and CDR2 is ANQGSEA in the germline V gene. V lost 1 base to trimming and J lost 1 base, with 7 bases between them. The CDR3 here is CSVEVGGNTEAFF. CDR3 coding DNA: TGCAGCGTTGAAGTAGGAGGGAACACTGAAGCTTTCTTT.